The 30 T cell receptor beta chains below all came from one sample that was sequenced in a study of cytomegalovirus exposure and HLA in healthy donors. Generated by immunoSEQ multiplex PCR, the TCRdb table keeps only in-frame clones and is missing some. The sample carries 150,000 to 200,000 clones, 84% recorded once. Sequencing was performed on PBMCs. These receptors all stem from a man aged 25-45 years in good health and CMV-seropositive.

The V gene is TRBV7-9, the J gene TRBJ2-1; 10 bases line up with TRBD2. The CDR3 is 13 residues long. Germline V CDR1 and CDR2: SEHNR, FQNEAQ (reference sequence). With V trimmed by 8 bases and J by 7 bases, 5 bases remained unmatched. CDR3 sequence (DNA): TGTGCCAGCCTAGCGGGAGTAGGGAATGAGCAGTTCTTC. Amino acid sequence: CASLAGVGNEQFF.

This rearrangement joins TRBV30 to TRBJ2-7, with D perhaps TRBD2 (6 bases). This CDR3 has 12 amino acids. Germline values: CDR1 GTSNPN, CDR2 SVGIG (reference sequence). V was shortened by 8 bases and J by 2 bases, with 13 bases between the two germline ends. The CDR3 loop reads CAGGRLAYEQYF. For the CDR3, the DNA is TGTGCCGGGGGGAGGCTAGCCTACGAGCAGTACTTC. Full variable domain (remainder filled in from reference TRBV30 and TRBJ2-7): SQTIHQWPATLVQPVGSPLSLECTVEGTSNPNLYWYRQAAGRGLQLLFYSVGIGQISSEVPQNLSASRPQDRQFILSSKKLLLSDSGFYLCAGGRLAYEQYFGPGTRLTVT.

The chain has TRBV28 and TRBJ2-3; TRBD2 matches at 11 bases. The CDR3 is 16 residues long. Unmatched junction bases numbered 7, after V lost 3 bases and J lost 5 bases. Germline V gene sequence: CDR1 MDHEN, CDR2 SYDVKM. DNA for the CDR3: TGTGCCAGCAGTTTTAGGGGACTAGCGGTGGGAGATACGCAGTATTTT. Protein product: CASSFRGLAVGDTQYF.

This chain connects TRBV11-2 to TRBJ2-2; D might be TRBD2 (5 bases). V lost 3 bases, J lost 3 bases, and 11 bases lay in between. Germline CDR1 reads SGHAT; CDR2 reads FQNNGV. This CDR3 has 15 amino acids. The CDR3 here is CASSFRGSYTGELFF. The CDR3 DNA is TGTGCCAGCAGCTTTCGAGGGAGCTACACCGGGGAGCTGTTTTTT.

The chain uses TRBV2 and TRBJ1-3; the match to TRBD1 covers 8 bases. The CDR3 extends over 17 amino acids. The germline gives CDR1 SNHLY, CDR2 FYNNEI. V was pared by 4 bases and J by 1 base, with 9 bases of the junction left unmatched. The CDR3: CASSGTGGLKSGNTIYF. The CDR3 DNA is TGTGCCAGCAGTGGTACAGGGGGTTTGAAGTCTGGAAACACCATATATTTT.

V usage is TRBV5-4 and J usage is TRBJ1-4, with 9 bases matching TRBD1. The CDR3 contains 18 residues. Trimming removed 3 bases from V and 0 bases from J; junction bases left unmatched: 9. Germline values: CDR1 SGHNT, CDR2 YYREEE (reference sequence). CDR3 sequence: CASSSGQGLGATNEKLFF. CDR3 in DNA: TGTGCCAGCAGCTCAGGACAGGGGTTGGGGGCAACTAATGAAAAACTGTTTTTT.

V is TRBV6-1 and J is TRBJ2-3; 9 bases are shared with TRBD2. V shed 1 base and J 3 bases; nucleotides not matched to a gene: 5. Looked up from germline, CDR1 is MNHNS and CDR2 is SASEGT. The CDR3 length is 16 residues. The CDR3 DNA sequence: TGTGCCAGCAGTGAAGTTAGCGGGAGCGCAACAGATACGCAGTATTTT. It encodes CASSEVSGSATDTQYF.

The J gene is TRBJ1-1, the V gene TRBV5-4; D unclear. V shed 0 bases and J shed 12 bases, with 21 bases lying between them. The V gene's germline CDR1 is SGHNT and CDR2 YYREEE (reference sequence). The CDR3 has 15 residues. For the CDR3, the DNA is TGTGCCAGCAGCTTGGGGCCGGATGGGCACCTCCAAACTTTCTTT. Translated: CASSLGPDGHLQTFF.

The genes are TRBV5-1 and TRBJ1-6, with 8 bases matching TRBD1. CDR1 SGHRS and CDR2 YFSETQ come from the germline V gene. The junction had 6 bases not matched to a gene; V was cut back by 4 bases and J by 0 bases. This CDR3 contains 17 residues. CDR3 nucleotides: TGCGCCAGCAGCAGTGGACAGGGTGGCTCCTATAATTCACCCCTCCACTTT. Protein: CASSSGQGGSYNSPLHF.

The genes are TRBV9 and TRBJ2-1; no reliable D call. Germline V gives CDR1 SGDLS, CDR2 YYNGEE. The V and J ends lost 3 bases and 0 bases respectively, with 13 bases between them. CDR3 size: 16 residues. Here the CDR3 reads CASSAPSGPSYNEQFF. CDR3 nucleotides: TGTGCCAGCAGCGCCCCCTCGGGTCCCTCCTACAATGAGCAGTTCTTC.

The chain recombines TRBV6-6 with TRBJ2-7; 7 nucleotides line up with TRBD2. V gave up 0 bases and J gave up 6 bases; unmatched junction bases: 8. CDR1 and CDR2 (germline): MNHNY, SVGAGI (reference sequence). The CDR3 spans 15 residues. The CDR3 coding sequence is TGTGCCAGCAGTTACTCGTCGGGGGAGGGCGGCGAGCAGTACTTC. Translated, it gives CASSYSSGEGGEQYF.

The V gene is TRBV5-6, the J gene TRBJ1-2; no reliable D call. CDR3 length equals 14 residues. The germline CDR1 and CDR2 sequences are SGHDT and YYEEEE. The V end lost 4 bases, the J end lost 8 bases, and 18 bases lay between the germline ends. The CDR3 loop is CASSTGPQALGYTF. CDR3 nucleotides: TGTGCCAGCAGCACCGGTCCTCAGGCGCTCGGCTACACCTTC.

The chain combines TRBV14 with TRBJ2-2; 9 nucleotides agree with TRBD1. The CDR3 covers 16 residues. Looked up from germline, CDR1 is SGHDN and CDR2 is FVKESK. V lost 4 bases, J lost 4 bases, and 7 bases stayed unmatched. In nucleotides, the CDR3 is TGTGCCAGCAGCCGCCAGGGACAGGGTGTCACCGGGGAGCTGTTTTTT. This gives the protein CASSRQGQGVTGELFF.

The J gene is TRBJ1-5, the V gene TRBV6-6; the D gene is possibly TRBD1 (6 bases). Germline assignment: CDR1 MNHNY and CDR2 SVGAGI (reference sequence). V lost 7 bases, J lost 6 bases, and 19 bases lay in between. The CDR3 has 15 amino acids. CDR3 amino acids: CASTTGQGLVQPQHF. The DNA of the CDR3 is TGTGCCAGCACAACTGGCCAGGGGCTTGTTCAGCCCCAGCATTTT.

The chain carries TRBV15 and TRBJ1-3, with a possible D match to TRBD1 (5 bases). V lost 0 bases, J lost 3 bases, and 12 bases lay in between. CDR1 is LNHNV, CDR2 YYDKDF, per germline (reference sequence). The CDR3 covers 16 residues. CDR3 residues: CATSRDKGLGGNTIYF. CDR3 sequence (DNA): TGTGCCACCAGCAGAGATAAGGGGCTAGGTGGAAACACCATATATTTT.

CDR3 sequence (DNA): TGTGCCATTACGGGACAGTACACTGAAGCTTTCTTT. Amino acid sequence: CAITGQYTEAFF. The chain couples TRBV7-9 to TRBJ1-1, with TRBD1 matching 7 bases. The CDR3 covers 12 residues. Germline lookup yields CDR1 SEHNR and CDR2 FQNEAQ (reference sequence). The V and J ends lost 10 bases and 3 bases, in that order; junction bases with no gene match: 5. Combining the CDR3 with reference TRBV7-9 and TRBJ1-1 gives the whole variable domain DTGVSQNPRHKITKRGQNVTFRCDPISEHNRLYWYRQTLGQGPEFLTYFQNEAQLEKSRLLSDRFSAERPKGSFSTLEIQRTEQGDSAMYLCAITGQYTEAFFGQGTRLTVV.

V gene TRBV5-1 combines with J gene TRBJ2-1, with TRBD1 matching 10 bases. Germline assignment: CDR1 SGHRS and CDR2 YFSETQ. The CDR3 consists of 16 residues. The V gene end was trimmed by 4 bases and the J gene end by 7 bases; junction bases not matched to a gene: 11. The CDR3 DNA reads TGCGCCAGCAGCCGGGGCGGACAGGGGGTTCGGAATGAGCAGTTCTTC. Translating it yields CASSRGGQGVRNEQFF.

The V and J genes are TRBV6-6 and TRBJ2-2; D unclear. Germline V gene data show CDR1 as MNHNY and CDR2 as SVGAGI (reference sequence). CDR3 length equals 15 residues. The V end lost 2 bases, the J end lost 6 bases, and 13 bases lay between the germline ends. The CDR3 coding sequence is TGTGCCAGCAGTTACACGACGACACGATCCGGGGAGCTGTTTTTT. Its protein product is CASSYTTTRSGELFF.

This chain connects TRBV9 to TRBJ2-2, with D possibly being TRBD1 (6 bases). The V end lost 1 base, the J end lost 6 bases, and 13 bases lay between the germline ends. The CDR3 totals 15 residues. Per germline, CDR1 SGDLS and CDR2 YYNGEE. CDR3: CASSVQTGISGELFF. The DNA for the CDR3 is TGTGCCAGCAGCGTACAAACAGGGATATCCGGGGAGCTGTTTTTT.

The chain combines TRBV9 with TRBJ2-5, with D tentatively TRBD2 (6 bases). This CDR3 contains 13 residues. The germline gives CDR1 SGDLS, CDR2 YYNGEE. Trimming stripped 5 bases from V and 5 bases from J, with 13 bases between. CDR3 protein: CASSNPGVETQYF. The CDR3 nucleotides are TGTGCCAGCAGTAATCCGGGGGTTGAGACCCAGTACTTC.

The chain employs TRBV7-2 and TRBJ2-4, with TRBD2 identical over 7 bases. Trimming cost V 3 bases and J 7 bases; bases outside gene matches: 9. Germline-derived CDR1 and CDR2 are SGHTA and FQGNSA. The CDR3 length is 15 residues. CDR3 in amino acids: CASSLASGVGNIQYF. The DNA for the CDR3 is TGTGCCAGCAGCTTGGCCAGCGGGGTGGGGAACATTCAGTACTTC.

The chain recombines TRBV6-5 with TRBJ2-1; 8 nucleotides agree with TRBD2. V was pared by 2 bases and J by 5 bases, with 2 bases of the junction left unmatched. Germline CDR1 MNHEY, CDR2 SVGAGI. CDR3 length equals 14 residues. The CDR3 region has the DNA TGTGCCAGCAGTTACGCGGGAGGTCACAATGAGCAGTTCTTC. Translating it yields CASSYAGGHNEQFF.

The V and J genes are TRBV7-2 and TRBJ1-1; the D gene is possibly TRBD1 (5 bases). The V and J ends lost 2 bases and 0 bases respectively, with 7 bases between them. CDR3 length: 14 amino acids. Per the germline V gene, CDR1 is SGHTA and CDR2 is FQGNSA. The DNA for the CDR3 is TGTGCCAGCAGCTTATCGGGGGTGAACACTGAAGCTTTCTTT. Its translation is CASSLSGVNTEAFF.

The chain carries TRBV28 and TRBJ2-7, with 10 bases aligning to TRBD1. The V gene end was trimmed by 11 bases and the J gene end by 6 bases; junction bases not matched to a gene: 7. The CDR3 runs to 12 residues. Germline V CDR1 and CDR2: MDHEN, SYDVKM. In DNA, the CDR3 is TGTGCCGTTCCGGGACAGGGGCTCGAGCAGTACTTC. As protein: CAVPGQGLEQYF.

CDR3 amino acids: CASSFGTGGYNEQFF. The CDR3 DNA sequence: TGTGCCAGCAGCTTCGGGACAGGGGGCTACAATGAGCAGTTCTTC. The V and J genes are TRBV7-3 and TRBJ2-1; TRBD1 agrees at 11 bases. The CDR3 runs 15 residues. CDR1 and CDR2 from the germline V gene are SGHTA and FQGTGA. V was clipped by 3 bases and J by 3 bases; unmatched bases: 1.

The gene calls are TRBV9 and TRBJ1-1, with D maybe TRBD1 (6 bases). Between the trimmed V and J ends, which lost 4 bases and 4 bases, there was a span of 17 bases. CDR1 and CDR2 from the germline V gene are SGDLS and YYNGEE. CDR3 length equals 15 residues. The CDR3, as DNA: TGTGCCAGCAGCCCGAGGGAGGGGGTTAGCACTGAAGCTTTCTTT. Translating it yields CASSPREGVSTEAFF.

This chain joins TRBV5-1 and TRBJ2-5; 7 bases match TRBD1. Per germline, CDR1 SGHRS and CDR2 YFSETQ. This CDR3 has 14 amino acids. The ends lost 2 bases at V and 2 bases at J; junction bases unmatched: 3. Written as DNA, the CDR3 is TGCGCCAGCAGCTTTTTGGGACAGCAAGAGACCCAGTACTTC. The encoded protein is CASSFLGQQETQYF.

The gene calls are TRBV15 and TRBJ2-2; tentative D call: TRBD1 (6 bases). The germline gives CDR1 LNHNV, CDR2 YYDKDF (reference sequence). The V end lost 2 bases, the J end lost 3 bases, and 13 bases lay between the germline ends. This CDR3 has 16 residues. CDR3 DNA: TGTGCCACCAGCAGACCCCGAGGACAGCACACCGGGGAGCTGTTTTTT. This gives the protein CATSRPRGQHTGELFF. Using reference TRBV15 and TRBJ2-2 for the parts outside the CDR3, the full variable domain is DAMVIQNPRYQVTQFGKPVTLSCSQTLNHNVMYWYQQKSSQAPKLLFHYYDKDFNNEADTPDNFQSRRPNTSFCFLDIRSPGLGDTAMYLCATSRPRGQHTGELFFGEGSRLTVL.

The rearrangement uses TRBV25-1 and TRBJ2-7; 9 bases are a match to TRBD1. V shed 3 bases, J shed 4 bases, and the junction held 10 bases outside the gene matches. Germline CDR1 is MGHDK and CDR2 is SYGVNS. The CDR3 spans 16 residues. CDR3 residues: CASSDPGQGSIYEQYF. CDR3 nucleotides: TGTGCCAGCAGTGATCCGGGACAGGGCTCGATTTACGAGCAGTACTTC.

The rearrangement joins TRBV7-3 to TRBJ1-2, with 8 bases aligning to TRBD1. The J segment lost 6 bases and the V segment lost 0 bases, leaving 18 bases of the junction unmatched. The length of the CDR3 is 19 residues. The germline CDR1 and CDR2 sequences are SGHTA and FQGTGA. Here the CDR3 reads CASSLTAKVPQGVKDGYTF. The CDR3 nucleotides are TGTGCCAGCAGCTTAACCGCGAAGGTCCCACAGGGGGTGAAAGATGGCTACACCTTC.